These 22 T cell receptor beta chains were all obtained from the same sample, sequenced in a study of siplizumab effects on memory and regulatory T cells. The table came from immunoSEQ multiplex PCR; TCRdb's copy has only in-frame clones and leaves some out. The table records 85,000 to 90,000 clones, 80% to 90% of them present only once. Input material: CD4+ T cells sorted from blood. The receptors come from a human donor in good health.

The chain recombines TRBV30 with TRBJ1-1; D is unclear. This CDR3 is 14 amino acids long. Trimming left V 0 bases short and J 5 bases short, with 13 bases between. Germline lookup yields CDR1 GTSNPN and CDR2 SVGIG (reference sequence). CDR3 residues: CAWSVPRLGTEAFF. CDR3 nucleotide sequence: TGTGCCTGGAGTGTACCGAGACTGGGGACTGAAGCTTTCTTT.

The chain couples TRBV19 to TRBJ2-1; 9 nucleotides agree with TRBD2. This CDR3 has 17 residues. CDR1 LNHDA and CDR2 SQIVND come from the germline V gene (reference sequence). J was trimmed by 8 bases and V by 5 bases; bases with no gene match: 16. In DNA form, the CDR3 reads TGTGCCAGTAGTTCGCCAATTAGCGGGAGATCCGACGATGAGCAGTTCTTC. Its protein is CASSSPISGRSDDEQFF.

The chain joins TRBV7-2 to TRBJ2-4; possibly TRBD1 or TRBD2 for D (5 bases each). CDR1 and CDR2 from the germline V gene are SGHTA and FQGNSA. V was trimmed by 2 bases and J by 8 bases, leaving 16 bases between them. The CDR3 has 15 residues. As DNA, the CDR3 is TGTGCCAGCAGCTTATCGGCCAGGGTGGAGGACATTCAGTACTTC. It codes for CASSLSARVEDIQYF.

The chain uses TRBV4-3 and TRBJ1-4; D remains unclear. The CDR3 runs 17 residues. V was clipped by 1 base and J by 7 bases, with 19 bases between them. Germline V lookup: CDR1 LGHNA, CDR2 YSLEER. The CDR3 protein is CASSQGTWATSGEKLFF. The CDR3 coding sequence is TGCGCCAGCAGCCAAGGCACTTGGGCGACGAGTGGTGAAAAACTGTTTTTT.

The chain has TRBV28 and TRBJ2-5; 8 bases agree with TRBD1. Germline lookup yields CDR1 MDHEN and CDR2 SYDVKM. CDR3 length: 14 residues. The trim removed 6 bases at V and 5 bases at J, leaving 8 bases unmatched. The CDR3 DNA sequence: TGTGCCAGCAGGATGGACAGGGTCGCGGAGACCCAGTACTTC. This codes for CASRMDRVAETQYF. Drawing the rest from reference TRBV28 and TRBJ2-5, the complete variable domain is DVKVTQSSRYLVKRTGEKVFLECVQDMDHENMFWYRQDPGLGLRLIYFSYDVKMKEKGDIPEGYSVSREKKERFSLILESASTNQTSMYLCASRMDRVAETQYFGPGTRLLVL.

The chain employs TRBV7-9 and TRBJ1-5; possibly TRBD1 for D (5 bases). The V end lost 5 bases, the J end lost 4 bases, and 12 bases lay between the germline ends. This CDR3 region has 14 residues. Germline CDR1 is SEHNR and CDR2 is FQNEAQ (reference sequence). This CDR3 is CASSEGWGNQPQHF. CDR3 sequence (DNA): TGTGCCAGCAGCGAGGGTTGGGGGAATCAGCCCCAGCATTTT.

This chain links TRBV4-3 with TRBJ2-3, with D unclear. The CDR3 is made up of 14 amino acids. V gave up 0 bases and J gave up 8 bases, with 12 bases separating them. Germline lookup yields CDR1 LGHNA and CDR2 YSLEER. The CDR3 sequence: CASSQDPRKGTQYF. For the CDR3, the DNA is TGCGCCAGCAGCCAAGATCCTAGGAAGGGTACGCAGTATTTT.

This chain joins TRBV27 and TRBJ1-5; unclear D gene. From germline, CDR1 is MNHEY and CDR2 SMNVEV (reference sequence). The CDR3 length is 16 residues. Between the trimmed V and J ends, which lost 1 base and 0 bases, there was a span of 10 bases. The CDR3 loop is CASSLFGRYSNQPQHF. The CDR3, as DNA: TGTGCCAGCAGTTTATTCGGACGGTATAGCAATCAGCCCCAGCATTTT.

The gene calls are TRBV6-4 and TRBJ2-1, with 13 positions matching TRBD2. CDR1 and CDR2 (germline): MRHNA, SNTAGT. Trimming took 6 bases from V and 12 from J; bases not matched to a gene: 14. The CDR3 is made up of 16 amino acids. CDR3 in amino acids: CASSDRTSGSSVGQFF. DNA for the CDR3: TGTGCCAGCAGCGATCGGACTAGCGGGAGTTCGGTTGGGCAGTTCTTC.

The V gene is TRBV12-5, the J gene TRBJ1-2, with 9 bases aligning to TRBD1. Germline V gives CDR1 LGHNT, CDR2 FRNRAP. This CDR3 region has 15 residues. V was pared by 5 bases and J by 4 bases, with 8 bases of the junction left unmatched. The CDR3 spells CASGTRTGETYGYTF. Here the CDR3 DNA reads TGTGCTAGTGGTACTCGGACAGGGGAGACCTATGGCTACACCTTC.

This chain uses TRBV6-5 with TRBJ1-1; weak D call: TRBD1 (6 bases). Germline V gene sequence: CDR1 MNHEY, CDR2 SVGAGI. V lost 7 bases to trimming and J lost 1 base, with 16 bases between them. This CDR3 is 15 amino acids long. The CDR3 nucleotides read TGTGCCAGCAACACCTTAGGGGGGACGAACACTGAAGCTTTCTTT. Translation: CASNTLGGTNTEAFF.

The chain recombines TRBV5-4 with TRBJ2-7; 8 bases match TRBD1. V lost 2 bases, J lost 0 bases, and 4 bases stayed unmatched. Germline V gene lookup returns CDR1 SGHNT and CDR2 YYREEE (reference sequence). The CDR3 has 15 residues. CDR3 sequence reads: CASSFRDRSSYEQYF. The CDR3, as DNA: TGTGCCAGCAGCTTCCGGGACAGGAGCTCCTACGAGCAGTACTTC.

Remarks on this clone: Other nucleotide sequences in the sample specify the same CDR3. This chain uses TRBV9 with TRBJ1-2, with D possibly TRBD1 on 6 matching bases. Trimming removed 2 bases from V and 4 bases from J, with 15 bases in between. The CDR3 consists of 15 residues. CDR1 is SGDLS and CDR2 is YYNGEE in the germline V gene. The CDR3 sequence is CASSVRQEGLYGYTF. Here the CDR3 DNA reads TGTGCCAGCAGCGTTCGACAGGAAGGCCTCTATGGCTACACCTTC.

CDR3 amino acids: CASRTGSNYGYTF. CDR3 in DNA: TGTGCCAGCCGTACGGGTTCCAACTATGGCTACACCTTC. V usage is TRBV6-1 and J usage is TRBJ1-2, with D unclear. The germline gives CDR1 MNHNS, CDR2 SASEGT. V was pared by 8 bases and J by 2 bases, with 12 bases between. This CDR3 is 13 amino acids long.

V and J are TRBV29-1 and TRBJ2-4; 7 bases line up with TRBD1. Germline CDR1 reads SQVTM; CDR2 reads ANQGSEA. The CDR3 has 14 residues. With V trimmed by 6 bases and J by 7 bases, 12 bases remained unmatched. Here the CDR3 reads CSVGDSPASNIQYF. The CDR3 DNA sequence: TGCAGCGTCGGGGACAGCCCCGCTAGTAACATTCAGTACTTC.

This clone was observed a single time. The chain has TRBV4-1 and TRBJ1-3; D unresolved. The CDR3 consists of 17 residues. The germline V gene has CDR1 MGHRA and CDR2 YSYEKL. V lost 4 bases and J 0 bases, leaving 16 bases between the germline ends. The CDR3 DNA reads TGCGCCAGCAGCCCTCACTATCGAGCCTCCTCTGGAAACACCATATATTTT. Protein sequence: CASSPHYRASSGNTIYF.

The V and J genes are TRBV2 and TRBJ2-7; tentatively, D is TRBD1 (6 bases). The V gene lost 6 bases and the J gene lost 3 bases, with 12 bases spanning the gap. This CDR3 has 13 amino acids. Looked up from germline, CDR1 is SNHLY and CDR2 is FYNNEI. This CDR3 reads CASSRDINYEQYF. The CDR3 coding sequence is TGTGCCAGCAGCCGGGACATCAACTACGAGCAGTACTTC.

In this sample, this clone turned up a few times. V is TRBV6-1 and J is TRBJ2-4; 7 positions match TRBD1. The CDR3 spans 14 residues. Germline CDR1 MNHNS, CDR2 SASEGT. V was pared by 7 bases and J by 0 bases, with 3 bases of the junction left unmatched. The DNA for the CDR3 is TGTGCCAGCAACTACAGGGGAGCCAAAAACATTCAGTACTTC. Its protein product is CASNYRGAKNIQYF.

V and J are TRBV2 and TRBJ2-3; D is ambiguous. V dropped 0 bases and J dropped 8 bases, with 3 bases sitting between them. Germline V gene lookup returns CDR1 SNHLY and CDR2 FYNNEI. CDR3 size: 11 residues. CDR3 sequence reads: CASSEALTQYF. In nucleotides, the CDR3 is TGTGCCAGCAGTGAAGCGCTTACGCAGTATTTT.

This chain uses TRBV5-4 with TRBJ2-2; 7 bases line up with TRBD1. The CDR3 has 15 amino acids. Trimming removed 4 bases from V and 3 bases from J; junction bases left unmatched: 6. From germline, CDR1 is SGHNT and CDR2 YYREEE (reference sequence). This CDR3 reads CASSLGQDYTGELFF. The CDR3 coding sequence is TGTGCCAGCAGCCTAGGACAGGACTACACCGGGGAGCTGTTTTTT.

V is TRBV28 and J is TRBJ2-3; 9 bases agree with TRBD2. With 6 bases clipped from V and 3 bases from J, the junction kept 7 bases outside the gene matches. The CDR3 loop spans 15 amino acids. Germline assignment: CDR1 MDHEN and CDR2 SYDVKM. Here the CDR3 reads CASRIAGVETDTQYF. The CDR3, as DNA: TGTGCCAGCAGGATAGCGGGAGTAGAAACAGATACGCAGTATTTT.

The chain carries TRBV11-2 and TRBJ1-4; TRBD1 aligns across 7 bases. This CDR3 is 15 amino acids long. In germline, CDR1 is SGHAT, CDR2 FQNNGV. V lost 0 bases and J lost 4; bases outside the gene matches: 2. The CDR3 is CASSLDGTVNEKLFF. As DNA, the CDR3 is TGTGCCAGCAGCTTAGATGGGACAGTTAATGAAAAACTGTTTTTT.